A single sample gave rise to the 29 T cell receptor beta chains below, sequenced in a study of T cells after yellow fever vaccination. From the 5' RACE reads, TCRdb called clonotypes with MiXCR, one entry per CDR3 protein. Of 500,000 to 650,000 distinct CDR3 sequences listed, roughly a sixth were seen once; the top ten hold approximately 15%. The starting material was PBMCs, obtained 5 days after the first yellow fever vaccination. Receptors were obtained from a man younger than 35 who received the YFV17D yellow fever vaccine.

The rearrangement links TRBV4-1 to TRBJ1-1; D remains unclear. Per germline, CDR1 MGHRA and CDR2 YSYEKL. The CDR3 loop spans 14 amino acids. V was trimmed by 0 bases and J by 0 bases, leaving 5 bases between them. Written as DNA, the CDR3 is TGCGCCAGCAGCCAAGATACAGTGAACACTGAAGCTTTCTTT. Protein product: CASSQDTVNTEAFF.

This clonotype was recorded a few times. CDR3 amino acids: CASSLDSGVYEQYF. The CDR3 bases are TGTGCCAGCAGTTTGGATAGCGGGGTCTACGAGCAGTACTTC. J is TRBJ2-7 and V is TRBV12-3 or TRBV12-4; 8 nucleotides match TRBD2. The CDR3 sequence is 14 residues long. V dropped 3 bases and J dropped 3; count of bases not matched to a gene: 4.

This clonotype turned up a few times. The chain employs TRBV7-9 and TRBJ2-1, with 8 bases identical to TRBD2. The germline V gene encodes CDR1 SEHNR and CDR2 FQNEAQ (reference sequence). With V trimmed by 7 bases and J by 9 bases, 8 bases remained unmatched. This CDR3 spans 13 amino acids. The CDR3 region has the DNA TGTGCCAGCAAACCGGGGGGGCCGGGTGAGCAGTTCTTC. Protein product: CASKPGGPGEQFF.

This clonotype has ten or more counts. The J gene is TRBJ2-2, the V gene TRBV10-1, with D maybe TRBD1 (6 bases). Germline assignment: CDR1 WNHNN and CDR2 SYGVQD (reference sequence). The V and J ends lost 8 bases and 0 bases respectively, with 22 bases between them. This CDR3 comprises 18 residues. CDR3 residues: CASARDTFYHPNTGELFF. DNA of the CDR3: TGCGCCAGCGCCCGGGACACCTTCTACCACCCGAACACCGGGGAGCTGTTTTTT.

The V and J genes are TRBV4-3 and TRBJ1-1, with D tentatively TRBD1 (6 bases). CDR3 length: 17 amino acids. Germline V gene sequence: CDR1 LGHNA, CDR2 YSLEER. Trimming removed 3 bases from V and 1 base from J, with 18 bases in between. The CDR3 spells CASSHHYRERGNTEAFF. CDR3 bases: TGCGCCAGCAGCCACCATTACAGGGAAAGGGGGAACACTGAAGCTTTCTTT.

This clonotype has only a few counts. The chain uses TRBV4-1 and TRBJ1-4, with D uncertain. Trimming took 1 base from V and 4 from J, leaving 16 bases between them. The CDR3 consists of 17 residues. The germline V gene encodes CDR1 MGHRA and CDR2 YSYEKL. The CDR3 reads CASSQAPRLRVNEKLFF. For the CDR3, the DNA is TGCGCCAGCAGCCAAGCCCCACGACTAAGGGTTAATGAAAAACTGTTTTTT.

The chain links TRBV19 to TRBJ1-2, with a possible D match to TRBD1 (5 bases). This CDR3 is built from 16 residues. V was cut by 3 bases and J by 0 bases, with 14 bases left in between. Germline V lookup: CDR1 LNHDA, CDR2 SQIVND (reference sequence). CDR3 DNA sequence: TGTGCCAGTAGTATGAGGGACCCAGCGGCTAACTATGGCTACACCTTC. As protein: CASSMRDPAANYGYTF.

The chain carries TRBV3-1 and TRBJ1-2; D is possibly TRBD1 (5 bases). The CDR3 consists of 13 residues. V was clipped by 1 base and J by 6 bases, with 9 bases between them. The germline gives CDR1 LGHDT, CDR2 YNNKEL (reference sequence). The CDR3 is CASSQVLGDGYTF. CDR3 nucleotide sequence: TGTGCCAGCAGCCAAGTTCTGGGGGATGGCTACACCTTC.

Only a few counts were recorded for this clonotype. The V and J genes are TRBV4-2 and TRBJ2-3; 8 nucleotides line up with TRBD2. The CDR3 sequence is 15 residues long. V shed 0 bases, J shed 4 bases, and the junction held 3 bases outside the gene matches. Germline-derived CDR1 and CDR2 are LGHNA and YNFKEQ. The CDR3 region has the DNA TGTGCCAGCAGCCAAGATGCGGGGGGTGCAGATACGCAGTATTTT. Encoded protein: CASSQDAGGADTQYF.

The rearrangement links TRBV5-6 to TRBJ1-5, with 10 bases aligning to TRBD1. CDR3 size: 14 residues. The V segment lost 2 bases and the J segment 9 bases; nucleotides outside the gene matches: 5. Per germline, CDR1 SGHDT and CDR2 YYEEEE. As DNA, the CDR3 is TGTGCCAGCAGCTTCCGGGACAGGGGCCCGCCCCAGCATTTT. As protein: CASSFRDRGPPQHF. The full variable domain, with the rest looked up from reference TRBV5-6 and TRBJ1-5, is DAGVTQSPTHLIKTRGQQVTLRCSPKSGHDTVSWYQQALGQGPQFIFQYYEEEERQRGNFPDRFSGHQFPNYSSELNVNALLLGDSALYLCASSFRDRGPPQHFGDGTRLSIL.

The V gene is TRBV20-1, the J gene TRBJ2-7; no clear D gene. Germline loops: CDR1 DFQATT, CDR2 SNEGSKA (reference sequence). Trimming left V 7 bases short and J 0 bases short, with 10 bases between. CDR3 size: 12 residues. For the CDR3, the DNA is TGCAGTGGCCTCGGAAGCTCCTACGAGCAGTACTTC. Protein sequence: CSGLGSSYEQYF.

This clonotype was picked up a small number of times. The chain combines TRBV2 with TRBJ2-7; TRBD1 matches 10 bases. The V gene end was trimmed by 8 bases and the J gene end by 6 bases; junction bases not matched to a gene: 4. The CDR3 spans 12 residues. CDR1 and CDR2 from the germline V gene are SNHLY and FYNNEI. The CDR3 region has the DNA TGTGCCAGCCGGGACAGGGGTCCCGAGCAGTACTTC. Encoded protein: CASRDRGPEQYF.

A word on this clonotype: At one boundary the junction diverges from the germline segment, which might be a read error. This sequence joins TRBV28 and TRBJ1-4; no clear D gene. CDR3 size: 17 residues. Germline CDR1 is MDHEN and CDR2 is SYDVKM. The DNA for the CDR3 is TGTGCCAGCAGTTTGTCGGTGGGCCGCACAACTGATGAAAAACTGTTTTTT. Translation gives CASSLSVGRTTDEKLFF.

This chain connects TRBV2 to TRBJ1-2, with D tentatively TRBD1 (5 bases). The CDR3 runs to 14 residues. Per the germline V gene, CDR1 is SNHLY and CDR2 is FYNNEI. V lost 7 bases and J lost 3, with 15 bases in between. CDR3 amino acids: CASNPPEGYYGYTF. For the CDR3, the DNA is TGTGCCAGCAACCCCCCTGAGGGGTACTATGGCTACACCTTC.

The V call is TRBV9, the J call TRBJ2-1; D unresolved. V lost 4 bases and J lost 7, with 18 bases in between. CDR3 size: 15 residues. The germline V gene has CDR1 SGDLS and CDR2 YYNGEE. This chain's CDR3 is CASSPPQRGKNEQFF. CDR3 sequence (DNA): TGTGCCAGCAGCCCCCCCCAGCGAGGAAAGAATGAGCAGTTCTTC.

As DNA, the CDR3 is TGCAGTGCTAGAATCCATGAGCAGTTCTTC. Its protein is CSARIHEQFF. The J gene is TRBJ2-1, the V gene TRBV20-1; no reliable D call. From germline, CDR1 is DFQATT and CDR2 SNEGSKA (reference sequence). V lost 2 bases to trimming and J lost 8 bases, with 4 bases between them. CDR3 length equals 10 residues.

The sample holds a few counts of this clonotype. The chain recombines TRBV20-1 with TRBJ2-1; D ambiguous. CDR3 length: 13 residues. V dropped 0 bases and J dropped 6 bases, with 9 bases sitting between them. Germline V gives CDR1 DFQATT, CDR2 SNEGSKA (reference sequence). CDR3 bases: TGCAGTGCTAGAGATAGTAGCATCAATGAGCAGTTCTTC. It codes for CSARDSSINEQFF.

There are a few counts of this clonotype. The chain employs TRBV20-1 and TRBJ2-7; 8 bases are shared with TRBD1. This CDR3 comprises 13 residues. The ends lost 2 bases at V and 3 bases at J; junction bases unmatched: 3. Germline V CDR1 and CDR2: DFQATT, SNEGSKA (reference sequence). The CDR3 nucleotides read TGCAGTGCTAGATCCGACAGGGGCTACGAGCAGTACTTC. Translation: CSARSDRGYEQYF.

This clonotype was observed at least ten times. The chain has TRBV4-1 and TRBJ1-5; D uncertain. Trimming removed 2 bases at V and 3 bases at J, with 5 bases between. Germline V gene sequence: CDR1 MGHRA, CDR2 YSYEKL. This CDR3 region has 13 residues. The CDR3 sequence is CASSQRVNQPQHF. Here the CDR3 DNA reads TGCGCCAGCAGCCAACGCGTCAATCAGCCCCAGCATTTT.

The chain is built from TRBV6-2 or TRBV6-3 and TRBJ2-5; possibly TRBD2 for D (5 bases). CDR1 and CDR2 (germline): MNHEY, SVGEGT. The CDR3 consists of 16 residues. Trimming took 8 bases from V and 5 from J, leaving 24 bases between them. DNA of the CDR3: TGTGCCAGCTCACCAGGCGCTAGCCGCCTCGGCGAGACCCAGTACTTC. Residues: CASSPGASRLGETQYF.

The chain has TRBV29-1 and TRBJ1-1, with D perhaps TRBD1 (6 bases). The CDR3 consists of 11 residues. V was clipped by 6 bases and J by 10 bases, with 15 bases between them. Germline values: CDR1 SQVTM, CDR2 ANQGSEA. The CDR3 loop reads CSVTQGRGAFF. Here the CDR3 DNA reads TGCAGCGTAACACAGGGCCGGGGAGCTTTCTTT.

This clonotype was seen many times. The chain links TRBV29-1 to TRBJ2-1, with TRBD2 matching over 10 bases. The CDR3 spans 16 residues. Germline V CDR1 and CDR2: SQVTM, ANQGSEA. V was pared by 6 bases and J by 0 bases, with 8 bases of the junction left unmatched. CDR3 protein: CSVDGLAALSYNEQFF. The CDR3 bases are TGCAGCGTCGACGGACTAGCGGCCCTCTCCTACAATGAGCAGTTCTTC.

This clonotype was detected only a few times. The chain uses TRBV20-1 and TRBJ2-3; TRBD2 matches at 11 bases. Per germline, CDR1 DFQATT and CDR2 SNEGSKA (reference sequence). The ends lost 2 bases at V and 3 bases at J; junction bases unmatched: 7. The length of the CDR3 is 16 residues. The chain's CDR3 is CSARTTSGGLTDTQYF. DNA for the CDR3: TGCAGTGCTAGAACTACTAGCGGGGGCCTTACAGATACGCAGTATTTT.

This clonotype turned up a few times. J is TRBJ2-5 and V is TRBV20-1, with D perhaps matching TRBD1 or TRBD2 (5 bases each). The CDR3 runs 14 residues. Trimming shortened V by 1 base and J by 1 base, and 10 bases separated the two germline ends. Looked up from germline, CDR1 is DFQATT and CDR2 is SNEGSKA (reference sequence). CDR3 DNA sequence: TGCAGTGCTAGAGTTTCTGGGGGCCAAGAGACCCAGTACTTC. As protein: CSARVSGGQETQYF.

This clonotype was recorded many times. The J gene is TRBJ2-3, the V gene TRBV5-1; 12 bases agree with TRBD2. V lost 2 bases to trimming and J lost 6 bases; unmatched junction nucleotides: 7. The V gene's germline CDR1 is SGHRS and CDR2 YFSETQ. CDR3 length: 16 residues. The CDR3: CASSFGLAGSGDTQYF. As DNA, the CDR3 is TGCGCCAGCAGCTTTGGACTAGCGGGGTCCGGGGATACGCAGTATTTT.

This rearrangement joins TRBV29-1 to TRBJ1-1; D remains ambiguous. From germline, CDR1 is SQVTM and CDR2 ANQGSEA. This CDR3 is 15 amino acids long. The V gene lost 6 bases and the J gene lost 0 bases, with 17 bases spanning the gap. CDR3 residues: CSVVRELQLNTEAFF. The CDR3 DNA is TGCAGCGTCGTGAGGGAGTTACAACTGAACACTGAAGCTTTCTTT.

This clonotype was recorded many times. The rearrangement uses TRBV12-3 or TRBV12-4 and TRBJ2-5; tentative D call: TRBD2 (6 bases). The CDR3 length is 13 residues. V shed 2 bases and J shed 5 bases, with 9 bases lying between them. This chain's CDR3 is CASSLTSRETQYF. In nucleotides, the CDR3 is TGTGCCAGCAGTTTAACTAGCAGGGAGACCCAGTACTTC.

Comments on this clonotype: This may be a read error, as it is one base from a much larger clone. The J gene is TRBJ2-7, the V gene TRBV5-1; D possibly uses TRBD1 or TRBD2 (5 bases each). Deletions cut 4 bases from V and 6 bases from J, with 20 bases between. CDR3 length equals 15 residues. Germline V gene lookup returns CDR1 SGHRS and CDR2 YFSETQ. The CDR3 DNA reads as TGCGCCAGCAGCGTGGGAGAAATAAAGGGACCCGAGCAGTACGTC. It translates to CASSVGEIKGPEQYV.

The chain couples TRBV12-3 or TRBV12-4 to TRBJ1-5; D might be TRBD1 (6 bases). The germline V and J ends were trimmed by 6 bases and 4 bases, with 19 bases remaining between them. The CDR3 has 16 amino acids. The CDR3 is CASSTWRGGGNQPQHF. The CDR3 coding sequence is TGTGCCAGCAGCACTTGGAGGGGGGGCGGAAATCAGCCCCAGCATTTT.